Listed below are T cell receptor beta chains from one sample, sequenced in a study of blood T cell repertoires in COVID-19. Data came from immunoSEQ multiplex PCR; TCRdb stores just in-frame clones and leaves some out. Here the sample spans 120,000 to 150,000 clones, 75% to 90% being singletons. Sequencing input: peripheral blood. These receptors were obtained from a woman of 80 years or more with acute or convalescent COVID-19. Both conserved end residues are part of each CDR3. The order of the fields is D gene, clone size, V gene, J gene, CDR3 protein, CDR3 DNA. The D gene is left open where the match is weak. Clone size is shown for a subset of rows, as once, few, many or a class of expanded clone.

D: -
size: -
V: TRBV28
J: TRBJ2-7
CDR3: CASSLPRGNGYEQYF
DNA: TGTGCCAGCAGTCTGCCCCGGGGGAATGGATACGAGCAGTACTTC

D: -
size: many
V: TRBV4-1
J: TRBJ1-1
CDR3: CASSPRLFPGRVNTEAFF
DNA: TGCGCCAGCAGCCCTCGACTGTTTCCAGGGAGGGTGAACACTGAAGCTTTCTTT

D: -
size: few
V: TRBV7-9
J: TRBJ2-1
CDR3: CASSVSGTPTYNEQFF
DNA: TGTGCCAGCAGCGTCTCCGGGACTCCGACCTACAATGAGCAGTTCTTC

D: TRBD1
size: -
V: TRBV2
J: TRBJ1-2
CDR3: CASSVGGQGGYGYTF
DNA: TGTGCCAGCAGTGTAGGAGGACAGGGGGGCTATGGCTACACCTTC

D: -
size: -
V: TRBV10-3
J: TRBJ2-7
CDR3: CAITRGEGYEQYF
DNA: TGTGCCATCACCAGGGGAGAGGGCTACGAGCAGTACTTC

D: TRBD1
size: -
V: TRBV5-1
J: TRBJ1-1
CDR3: CASSLLGGVEAFF
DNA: TGCGCCAGCAGCTTGTTAGGGGGCGTTGAAGCTTTCTTT

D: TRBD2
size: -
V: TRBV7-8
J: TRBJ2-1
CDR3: CASSPPLEASGFFHNEQFF
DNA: TGTGCCAGCAGCCCACCCCTCGAGGCTAGCGGGTTTTTCCACAATGAGCAGTTCTTC

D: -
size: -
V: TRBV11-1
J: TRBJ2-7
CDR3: CASSKRDFSSYEQYF
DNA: TGTGCCAGCAGTAAACGGGACTTCTCTTCCTACGAGCAGTACTTC

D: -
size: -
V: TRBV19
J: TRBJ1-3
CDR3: CASKAAPSSGNTIYF
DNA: TGTGCCAGTAAGGCAGCGCCGAGCTCTGGAAACACCATATATTTT

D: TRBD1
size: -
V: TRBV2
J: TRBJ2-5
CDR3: CASSLDRGPQETQYF
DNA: TGTGCCAGCAGTTTGGACAGGGGTCCCCAAGAGACCCAGTACTTC

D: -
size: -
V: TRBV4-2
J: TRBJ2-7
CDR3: CASSQDNTRSYEQYF
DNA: TGTGCCAGCAGCCAAGATAATACGAGGTCCTACGAGCAGTACTTC

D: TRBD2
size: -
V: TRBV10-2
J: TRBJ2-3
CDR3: CASSPRLAGVLYF
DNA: TGCGCCAGCAGTCCCAGACTAGCGGGGGTTTTGTATTTT

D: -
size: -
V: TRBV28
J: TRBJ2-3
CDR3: CASSLTLGAGDTQYF
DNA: TGTGCCAGCAGTTTAACTCTGGGGGCGGGAGATACGCAGTATTTT

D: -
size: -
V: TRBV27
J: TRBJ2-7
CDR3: CASSFSGMAYEQYF
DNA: TGTGCCAGCAGTTTTAGCGGAATGGCCTACGAGCAGTACTTC

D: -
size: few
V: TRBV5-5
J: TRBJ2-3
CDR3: CASSLGLSADTQYF
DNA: TGTGCCAGCAGCTTGGGACTTAGCGCAGATACGCAGTATTTT

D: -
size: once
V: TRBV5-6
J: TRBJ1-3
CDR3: CASSSDTGLSGNTIYF
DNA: TGTGCCAGCAGCTCGGACACAGGGCTCTCTGGAAACACCATATATTTT

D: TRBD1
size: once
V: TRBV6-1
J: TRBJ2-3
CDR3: CASSELTGARVTQYF
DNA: TGTGCCAGCAGTGAACTGACAGGGGCGCGTGTTACGCAGTATTTT

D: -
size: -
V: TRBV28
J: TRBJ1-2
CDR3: CASSPIRSPWYGYTF
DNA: TGTGCCAGCAGCCCTATCCGGAGCCCTTGGTATGGCTACACCTTC

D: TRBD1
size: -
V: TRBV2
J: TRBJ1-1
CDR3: CASSGSGQEAFF
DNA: TGTGCCAGCAGCGGTTCGGGACAGGAAGCTTTCTTT

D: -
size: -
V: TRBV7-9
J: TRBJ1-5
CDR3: CASSLAGWNQPQHF
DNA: TGTGCCAGCAGCTTGGCAGGGTGGAATCAGCCCCAGCATTTT